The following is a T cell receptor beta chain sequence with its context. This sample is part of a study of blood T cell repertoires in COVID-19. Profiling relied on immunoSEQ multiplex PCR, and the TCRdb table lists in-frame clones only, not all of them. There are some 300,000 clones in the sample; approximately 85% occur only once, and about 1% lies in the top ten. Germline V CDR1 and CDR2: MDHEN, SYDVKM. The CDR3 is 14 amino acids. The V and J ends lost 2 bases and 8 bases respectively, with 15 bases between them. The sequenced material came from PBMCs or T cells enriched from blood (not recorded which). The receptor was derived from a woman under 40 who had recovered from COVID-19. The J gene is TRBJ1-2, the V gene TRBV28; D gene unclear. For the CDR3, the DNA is TGTGCCAGCAGTTTAATGGCCCAGGATGGAGGCTACACCTTC. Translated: CASSLMAQDGGYTF.